Below are 10 T cell receptor beta chains sequenced from a single sample in a study of CD8+ T cells in alopecia areata. Following RNA extraction, reverse transcription yielded cDNA that acted as the sequencing template. Data came from immunoSEQ multiplex PCR; TCRdb stores just in-frame clones and leaves some out. The table lists about 150,000 clones, around 50% of them singletons, with approximately 15% in the top ten. As for treatment: oral pan-JAK inhibitor, 5-10 mg twice daily. The sample was CD8+ T cells sorted from blood, taken at week 4, from a patient treated with tofacitinib. These receptors were collected from a human donor with alopecia areata.

V and J are TRBV29-1 and TRBJ2-7; maybe TRBD2 (6 bases). Germline V gene data show CDR1 as SQVTM and CDR2 as ANQGSEA. Trimming took 0 bases from V and 3 from J, leaving 9 bases between them. This CDR3 has 13 amino acids. The chain's CDR3 is CSVEDRRGYEQYF. The CDR3 DNA sequence: TGCAGCGTTGAAGACAGGAGGGGCTACGAGCAGTACTTC.

The gene calls are TRBV6-5 and TRBJ2-7; D remains ambiguous. The CDR3 is made up of 14 amino acids. Between the trimmed V and J ends, which lost 5 bases and 6 bases, there was a span of 17 bases. Germline V gene data show CDR1 as MNHEY and CDR2 as SVGAGI. The CDR3 here is CASSPEWESLEQYF. CDR3 DNA sequence: TGTGCCAGCAGTCCCGAGTGGGAATCCCTCGAGCAGTACTTC.

This clone appeared a single time. The chain carries TRBV30 and TRBJ2-5; D gene uncertain. Trimming left V 3 bases short and J 5 bases short, with 10 bases between. Per germline, CDR1 GTSNPN and CDR2 SVGIG (reference sequence). This CDR3 contains 12 residues. The CDR3 DNA is TGTGCCTGGAGCAAGGAAGTGGAGACCCAGTACTTC. Its protein is CAWSKEVETQYF.

The CDR3 region has the DNA TGCGCCAGCAGCTGGAGGACAGCAAACACTGAAGCTTTCTTT. This sequence encodes CASSWRTANTEAFF. The V and J genes are TRBV5-1 and TRBJ1-1; maybe TRBD1 (6 bases). Germline CDR1 reads SGHRS; CDR2 reads YFSETQ. Trimming left V 3 bases short and J 2 bases short, with 11 bases between. This CDR3 comprises 14 residues. Complete variable domain (other parts from reference TRBV5-1 and TRBJ1-1): KAGVTQTPRYLIKTRGQQVTLSCSPISGHRSVSWYQQTPGQGLQFLFEYFSETQRNKGNFPGRFSGRQFSNSRSEMNVSTLELGDSALYLCASSWRTANTEAFFGQGTRLTVV.

This clone came up a few times. V usage is TRBV6-1 and J usage is TRBJ2-5; 13 bases are shared with TRBD2. The CDR3 is 15 residues long. The germline gives CDR1 MNHNS, CDR2 SASEGT. V lost 4 bases to trimming and J lost 2 bases; unmatched junction nucleotides: 1. The CDR3 bases are TGTGCCAGCAGTGTACTAGCGGGGGGGCAAGAGACCCAGTACTTC. Translated: CASSVLAGGQETQYF.

The chain recombines TRBV13 with TRBJ2-5; 12 nucleotides align to TRBD2. V gave up 3 bases and J gave up 4 bases; unmatched junction bases: 6. This CDR3 is built from 16 residues. The germline gives CDR1 PRHDT, CDR2 FYEKMQ (reference sequence). The CDR3 DNA sequence: TGTGCCAGCAGCTTTCGACTAGCGGGGGTTGGAGAGACCCAGTACTTC. This encodes CASSFRLAGVGETQYF.

The chain has TRBV27 and TRBJ1-2, with TRBD1 matching 7 bases. The CDR3 extends over 13 amino acids. CDR1 MNHEY and CDR2 SMNVEV come from the germline V gene (reference sequence). The junction had 5 bases not matched to a gene; V was cut back by 6 bases and J by 4 bases. DNA of the CDR3: TGTGCCAGCAGCCACAGGGGCCCCTATGGCTACACCTTC. Protein: CASSHRGPYGYTF.

V usage is TRBV7-2 and J usage is TRBJ1-2; 7 bases line up with TRBD1. Germline CDR1 is SGHTA and CDR2 is FQGNSA. V was pared by 9 bases and J by 2 bases, with 3 bases of the junction left unmatched. The CDR3 runs 12 residues. The DNA of the CDR3 is TGTGCCAGACAGGGACAGAACTATGGCTACACCTTC. It is translated as CARQGQNYGYTF.

This chain connects TRBV6-6 to TRBJ2-3, with 8 bases identical to TRBD2. V was clipped by 2 bases and J by 5 bases; unmatched bases: 9. This CDR3 spans 16 amino acids. Germline V gene lookup returns CDR1 MNHNY and CDR2 SVGAGI (reference sequence). The CDR3 DNA reads as TGTGCCAGCAGTTACATGGCGGGGGGCCATGGAGATACGCAGTATTTT. Protein sequence: CASSYMAGGHGDTQYF.

This clone was recorded a few times. V is TRBV2 and J is TRBJ2-2; D possibly corresponds to TRBD2 (6 bases). There are 13 residues in the CDR3. Per the germline V gene, CDR1 is SNHLY and CDR2 is FYNNEI. V lost 7 bases to trimming and J lost 3 bases, with 9 bases between them. The CDR3 DNA sequence: TGTGCCAGCAAAGGCGGGGACACCGGGGAGCTGTTTTTT. Translated, it gives CASKGGDTGELFF.